Here is one T cell receptor (beta chain) with its context. No antigen is known for it. The data derive from a study of a mutant IDH1 vaccine in newly diagnosed glioma. Background on the study: Patients previously underwent radiotherapy, temozolomide, or both, and most underwent both.

Per germline, CDR1 WSHSY and CDR2 SAAADI. The CDR3 contains 13 residues. Trimming took 10 bases from V and 6 from J, leaving 15 bases between them. Sequenced by immunoSEQ multiplex PCR; TCRdb stores in-frame clones only, minus some. The repertoire holds tens of thousands of clones, with around 84% as singletons. The time point is: week 35, safety follow-up. One vaccine dose held 300 ug of mutant IDH1 20-mer peptide and came with topical imiquimod. The chain uses TRBV10-2 and TRBJ2-2; D possibly corresponds to TRBD2 (5 bases). The source material was PBMCs, sampled from a glioma patient whose treatment included an IDH1 peptide vaccine. This clonotype was sampled from a man aged 30-40 years with glioma. In DNA form, the CDR3 reads TGCGCCATTCAACGGGCCGGGGCCGGGGAGCTGTTTTTT. Protein sequence: CAIQRAGAGELFF.